This TCR beta chain was captured by sequencing in a study of blood T cells in healthy people across ages. Study observations and caveats: The study found more naive CD4+ cells and higher diversity in long-lived than aged donors.

In regard to this clonotype: As yet, its antigen is unknown.

Germline V gene sequence: CDR1 SGDLS, CDR2 YYNGEE. V lost 0 bases, J lost 3 bases, and 7 bases lay in between. The CDR3 has 13 amino acids. Healthy Caucasian individuals from Russia aged about 6 to 90 were enrolled as donors. A J-beta primer mix and a sample-barcoded 5' primer were used in a second PCR of about 7 to 12 cycles. MiXCR, run by TCRdb on the 5' RACE reads, gives a single entry per CDR3 protein. Among 1,300,000 or so distinct CDR3 sequences listed, approximately 63% were seen once. The chain is built from TRBV9 and TRBJ2-7; D remains ambiguous. The TCR originated in a man aged 18 to 35 in good health. The sequencing sample was made of blood. The CDR3 region is CASSVEEDYEQYF. CDR3 sequence (DNA): TGTGCCAGCAGCGTAGAGGAAGACTACGAGCAGTACTTC.